A selection of T cell receptor beta chains follows, all from one sample in a study of blood T cell repertoires in COVID-19. Produced via immunoSEQ multiplex PCR; TCRdb's table is partial and in-frame only. The sample holds some 300,000 clones, 80% to 90% seen once. Source material: peripheral blood. These receptors all come from a woman between 65 and 79 years old with COVID-19, enrolled during active disease. CDR3s include the opening cysteine and the closing phenylalanine or tryptophan.

j_call cdr3_length v_call cdr3_aa
TRBJ1-1 13 TRBV6-5 CASGMQGDTEAFF
TRBJ1-2 14 TRBV5-1 CASSSQGSDYGYTF
TRBJ2-7 15 TRBV7-7 CASSPQPGQGGEQYF
TRBJ1-4 13 TRBV12-3/TRBV12-4 CASSLRTAEKLFF
TRBJ2-5 13 TRBV2 CAGSLGLDETQYF
TRBJ1-2 11 TRBV5-1 CASSSGSGYTF
TRBJ2-1 11 TRBV7-2 CASSLGGLSFF
TRBJ2-5 11 TRBV5-8 CASRPEETQYF
TRBJ2-5 14 TRBV10-1 CASGCNYFQETQYF
TRBJ2-7 12 TRBV28 CASSSTAYEQYF
TRBJ2-3 13 TRBV3-1/TRBV3-2 CASSYESTDTQYF
TRBJ2-3 18 TRBV27 CASSPYLPVKRGTDTQYF
TRBJ1-1 15 TRBV19 CASSPGDRGNTEAFF
TRBJ2-1 13 TRBV7-2 CASSIWTGNEQFF
TRBJ2-1 14 TRBV6-5 CASSPPGQENEQFF
TRBJ2-3 13 TRBV24-1 CATSVGGKDTQYF
TRBJ2-7 14 TRBV5-8 CASSTTSGEYEQYF
TRBJ2-7 13 TRBV5-1 CASRRGTGGEQYF
TRBJ1-2 13 TRBV3-1/TRBV3-2 CASSQAAGYGYTF
TRBJ1-3 15 TRBV14 CASSQLLDSGNTIYF
TRBJ2-7 11 TRBV2 CASTASYEQYF
TRBJ2-7 11 TRBV2 CASSYTYEQYF
TRBJ1-2 14 TRBV11-2 CASSLAYGNYGYTF
TRBJ1-4 14 TRBV27 CASSLWTGGEKLFF
TRBJ1-1 12 TRBV21-1 CASTESGQGAFF
TRBJ1-4 14 TRBV5-1 CASRGGADNEKLFF
TRBJ2-3 16 TRBV27 CASSLQTGRVADTQYF
TRBJ1-6 15 TRBV6-5 CASSYSTGEGSPLHF
TRBJ1-3 18 TRBV27 CASSFSRTGGISGNTIYF
TRBJ2-6 15 TRBV9 CASRGRPVGANVLTF
TRBJ2-4 12 TRBV7-2 CASSPDSNIQYF
TRBJ1-1 13 TRBV30 CAWNRGADTEAFF
TRBJ1-5 13 TRBV28 CASMGGGNQPQHF
TRBJ1-5 15 TRBV4-1 CASTQGVDSNQPQHF
TRBJ2-3 15 TRBV9 CASSPRDRGSDTQYF
TRBJ2-5 16 TRBV30 CAWSKTSGTFQETQYF
TRBJ1-1 15 TRBV30 CAWARTAIMNTEAFF
TRBJ2-7 17 TRBV9 CASSVGDRGFSSYEQYF
TRBJ2-1 14 TRBV20-1 CSASDGGARNEQFF
TRBJ1-6 15 TRBV30 CAWETGTRGNSPLHF
TRBJ1-2 15 TRBV4-1 CASSQDTAGGNGYTF
TRBJ1-2 14 TRBV5-1 CASSLGEANYGYTF
TRBJ2-7 11 TRBV6-2/TRBV6-3 CASSPYDEQYF
TRBJ2-3 15 TRBV15 CATSREAGGLDTQYF
TRBJ1-3 15 TRBV1 CTSSHRGSSGNTIYF